The clone carrying this TCR beta chain was detected ten times or more. Its antigen is undetermined. Produced via immunoSEQ multiplex PCR; TCRdb's table is partial and in-frame only. The sample counts tens of thousands of clones, none seen once; the ten largest own approximately 2%. The sample comes from a study of T cells after posttransplantation cyclophosphamide. Regarding the study as a whole: Tissue-infiltrating T cells from skin or gut overlapped little with blood T cells.

V was clipped by 4 bases and J by 7 bases; unmatched bases: 4. Germline V gene lookup returns CDR1 LGHNA and CDR2 YNFKEQ. The CDR3 runs 15 residues. This TCR came from a middle-aged man in good health, CMV-negative, and a related stem cell transplant donor. The genes are TRBV4-2 and TRBJ1-6; 10 bases align to TRBD1. Material for sequencing was PBMCs. The CDR3 DNA sequence: TGTGCCAGCAGCCTTGGGACAGGGGAGAATTCACCCCTCCACTTT. As protein: CASSLGTGENSPLHF.